This section outlines one TCR beta chain sequence together with its context. Its target is not known. The sample comes from a study of T-cell memory formation after mild COVID-19. Whole-study results and caveats: The CD4+ clones that contracted clustered mainly within CM and EM, and the CD8+ clones concentrated in EMRA. CD4/CD8 balance characterized clones contracting day 15 to 85, and CD4+ skew characterized later expanders.

The CDR3 loop spans 14 amino acids. CDR1 and CDR2 (germline): SGHRS, YFSETQ. V was clipped by 0 bases and J by 5 bases, with 9 bases between them. TCRdb independently ran MiXCR on the 5' RACE reads; one entry per CDR3 protein. Of roughly 350,000 distinct CDR3 sequences in the sample, around 28% were seen once. Sample: PBMCs or a T cell subset sorted from them (not recorded which). The chain uses TRBV5-1 and TRBJ2-1; D unresolved. The source of this sequence is an adult woman who had mild COVID-19 (a few samples of this study predate the infection). Cell type and time point are not known. The CDR3 protein is CASSLGQLDNEQFF. Here the CDR3 DNA reads TGCGCCAGCAGCTTGGGTCAGCTAGACAATGAGCAGTTCTTC.